This entry lists 20 T cell receptor beta chains sequenced from one sample in a study of T-cell memory formation after mild COVID-19 (dated by TCRdb to the early 2020s). Libraries were prepared through 5' RACE. The listed sequencing device is Illumina NovaSeq 6000. TCRdb cleaned the public reads at Q25 with fastp, built clones with MiXCR and kept in-frame beta chains. Each CDR3 protein appears once, grouped with its most common genes and DNA. The sample table records around 200,000 distinct CDR3 sequences; about 10% of these occur just once. 2.5% to 3.5% of the sample is in the top ten clones. The source material was PBMCs or a T cell subset sorted from them (not recorded which). These receptors were collected from a man aged 18 to 30 who had mild COVID-19 (a few samples of this study predate the infection). The sample titles of this study are shuffled in the database, so cell type and time point are left out; the donor was told from shared clones.

This clonotype was counted a few times. The gene calls are TRBV5-6 and TRBJ2-1, with D tentatively TRBD1 (6 bases). The CDR3 contains 13 residues. Trimming removed 4 bases from V and 5 bases from J, with 10 bases in between. Per germline, CDR1 SGHDT and CDR2 YYEEEE. In DNA, the CDR3 is TGTGCCAGCAGCATGGGACACAACAATGAGCAGTTCTTC. Residues: CASSMGHNNEQFF.

This clonotype came up a few times. This chain links TRBV4-3 with TRBJ1-6; D is undetermined. V dropped 0 bases and J dropped 6 bases, with 9 bases sitting between them. CDR3 size: 15 residues. The V gene's germline CDR1 is LGHNA and CDR2 YSLEER. CDR3 sequence: CASSQDVQVNSPLHF. As DNA, the CDR3 is TGCGCCAGCAGCCAAGACGTGCAAGTTAATTCACCCCTCCACTTT.

The chain joins TRBV7-3 to TRBJ2-1; 8 bases agree with TRBD2. V gave up 6 bases and J gave up 2 bases; unmatched junction bases: 6. The CDR3 has 15 residues. From germline, CDR1 is SGHTA and CDR2 FQGTGA. The CDR3 DNA follows: TGTGCCAGCAGGCCGGGAGGGGGGACCTACAATGAGCAGTTCTTC. This gives the protein CASRPGGGTYNEQFF.

In this sample, this clonotype turned up a few times. The chain carries TRBV11-3 and TRBJ2-2; no firm D call. The germline CDR1 and CDR2 sequences are SGHNT and YENEEA. The CDR3 spans 14 residues. V lost 0 bases, J lost 7 bases, and 9 bases lay in between. The CDR3, as DNA: TGTGCCAGCAGCTTAGATAAGGGATTCGGGGAGCTGTTTTTT. Residues: CASSLDKGFGELFF.

The V and J genes are TRBV28 and TRBJ1-2; a weak D match, TRBD1 (6 bases). Trimming took off 2 bases at V and 4 bases at J, with 11 bases between the two ends. This CDR3 comprises 14 residues. In germline, CDR1 is MDHEN, CDR2 SYDVKM. CDR3 coding DNA: TGTGCCAGCAGTTTAGTCGGACAGCTCTATGGCTACACCTTC. It encodes CASSLVGQLYGYTF.

The rearrangement links TRBV5-1 to TRBJ1-2; 8 bases fit TRBD1. This CDR3 region has 13 residues. Germline assignment: CDR1 SGHRS and CDR2 YFSETQ. Trimming cost V 2 bases and J 6 bases; bases outside gene matches: 3. The CDR3 DNA sequence: TGCGCCAGCAGCTTACAGGGGGAAGATGGCTACACCTTC. It specifies CASSLQGEDGYTF.

This clonotype was picked up a small number of times. The J gene is TRBJ1-4, the V gene TRBV7-6; the match to TRBD1 covers 8 bases. With V trimmed by 5 bases and J by 8 bases, 7 bases remained unmatched. Germline CDR1 and CDR2: SGHVS and FNYEAQ. The CDR3 has 14 amino acids. The CDR3 coding sequence is TGTGCCAGCAGCCTACGGACAGGGTCGGAAAAACTGTTTTTT. Its protein product is CASSLRTGSEKLFF.

The chain uses TRBV20-1 and TRBJ2-1; the D gene could be TRBD1 or TRBD2 (5 bases each). The CDR3 is 16 amino acids. Trimming shortened V by 4 bases and J by 4 bases, and 20 bases separated the two germline ends. The germline gives CDR1 DFQATT, CDR2 SNEGSKA (reference sequence). The CDR3 coding sequence is TGCAGTGCTACCCCCCCTGAAGCGGACAATTACAATGAGCAGTTCTTC. Translating gives CSATPPEADNYNEQFF.

In this sample, this clonotype turned up a few times. The chain uses TRBV27 and TRBJ2-7, with D perhaps matching TRBD1 (5 bases). Germline CDR1 and CDR2: MNHEY and SMNVEV (reference sequence). This CDR3 has 14 residues. With 5 bases removed from V and 2 bases from J, the gap between germline ends came to 13 bases. CDR3 residues: CASSKGQGTYEQYV. CDR3 coding DNA: TGTGCCAGCAGTAAGGGCCAGGGAACCTACGAGCAGTACGTC.

This clonotype was observed a handful of times. V gene TRBV7-8 combines with J gene TRBJ1-1, with D tentatively TRBD1 (5 bases). With 7 bases removed from V and 8 bases from J, the gap between germline ends came to 20 bases. Germline V gene lookup returns CDR1 SGHVS and CDR2 FQNEAQ. The CDR3 contains 14 residues. The CDR3 nucleotides read TGTGCCAGCATTCCAGGGAGAGTAGTTGGGGAAGCTTTCTTT. Protein sequence: CASIPGRVVGEAFF.

This clonotype has ten or more counts. In DNA, the CDR3 is TGTGCCAGCTCCCCTTATTTCAGGGCTGAAGCTTTCTTT. Its protein is CASSPYFRAEAFF. This chain uses TRBV18 with TRBJ1-1, with D possibly being TRBD1 (5 bases). CDR3 length equals 13 residues. V was trimmed by 6 bases and J by 6 bases, leaving 14 bases between them. Per germline, CDR1 KGHSH and CDR2 LQKENI.

The V gene is TRBV5-6, the J gene TRBJ1-2; D call uncertain. The CDR3 covers 13 residues. The germline V and J ends were trimmed by 0 bases and 7 bases, with 10 bases remaining between them. In germline, CDR1 is SGHDT, CDR2 YYEEEE. DNA of the CDR3: TGTGCCAGCAGCTTGGTCTCAATCCTTGGCTACACCTTC. It is translated as CASSLVSILGYTF.

The chain uses TRBV5-4 and TRBJ2-3; D tentatively reads TRBD1 or TRBD2 (5 bases each). The CDR3 runs to 13 residues. In germline, CDR1 is SGHNT, CDR2 YYREEE (reference sequence). Trimming pared 4 bases from V and 3 bases from J, leaving 9 bases between. CDR3 coding DNA: TGTGCCAGCAGCGGGACCCAGACAGATACGCAGTATTTT. Translation: CASSGTQTDTQYF.

The chain has TRBV18 and TRBJ2-5, with TRBD1 matching 7 bases. The CDR3 has 14 amino acids. CDR1 and CDR2 from the germline V gene are KGHSH and LQKENI. V lost 0 bases, J lost 6 bases, and 4 bases stayed unmatched. For the CDR3, the DNA is TGTGCCAGCTCACCACCGACAGGGTCAAAGACCCAGTACTTC. Translating it yields CASSPPTGSKTQYF.

This clonotype occurred many times. The V and J genes are TRBV20-1 and TRBJ1-2; the match to TRBD1 covers 10 bases. This CDR3 contains 14 residues. J was trimmed by 8 bases and V by 4 bases; bases with no gene match: 10. Germline CDR1 reads DFQATT; CDR2 reads SNEGSKA (reference sequence). CDR3 in amino acids: CSAKELTGGQGYTF. The CDR3 DNA reads as TGCAGTGCTAAAGAGCTGACAGGGGGCCAGGGCTACACCTTC.

On this clonotype: A much larger clone differs by one base, so this may be a read error. The chain recombines TRBV18 with TRBJ1-1; D unclear. V was clipped by 5 bases and J by 0 bases, with 13 bases between them. The CDR3 has 15 residues. The germline V gene encodes CDR1 KGHSH and CDR2 LQKENI. This CDR3 reads CASSLEGAMNTEAFF. Written as DNA, the CDR3 is TGTGCCAGCTCATTGGAGGGAGCCATGAACACTGAAGCTTTCTTT.

This clonotype was detected only a few times. The chain joins TRBV19 to TRBJ1-1; D unresolved. The V end lost 8 bases, the J end lost 1 base, and 8 bases lay between the germline ends. This CDR3 has 12 residues. Germline-derived CDR1 and CDR2 are LNHDA and SQIVND (reference sequence). The CDR3 here is CASGPQNTEAFF. The CDR3 coding sequence is TGTGCCAGTGGACCCCAGAACACTGAAGCTTTCTTT.

In the case of this clonotype: A read error may be the cause here, since a much bigger clone is one base away. The chain uses TRBV5-1 and TRBJ2-1, with 8 bases that match TRBD1. The CDR3 length is 15 residues. The germline CDR1 and CDR2 sequences are SGHRS and YFSETQ. Unmatched junction bases numbered 3, after V lost 4 bases and J lost 0 bases. The CDR3 nucleotides read TGCGCCAGCAGCGGGGACAGGAGCTCCTACAATGAGCAGTTCTTC. Its protein is CASSGDRSSYNEQFF.

This clonotype was seen only a few times. The chain employs TRBV2 and TRBJ1-5; D remains ambiguous. V shed 10 bases and J shed 7 bases, with 17 bases lying between them. The CDR3 sequence is 13 residues long. In germline, CDR1 is SNHLY, CDR2 FYNNEI. CDR3 residues: CATNPGWGQPQHF. The CDR3 nucleotides are TGTGCCACAAACCCGGGGTGGGGACAGCCCCAGCATTTT.

This chain joins TRBV5-1 and TRBJ2-5; 9 nucleotides match TRBD1. V lost 4 bases and J lost 5; bases outside the gene matches: 6. The V gene's germline CDR1 is SGHRS and CDR2 YFSETQ. The CDR3 covers 14 residues. CDR3 amino acids: CASSPGQGPETQYF. The CDR3 DNA reads as TGCGCCAGCAGCCCGGGACAGGGCCCCGAGACCCAGTACTTC.